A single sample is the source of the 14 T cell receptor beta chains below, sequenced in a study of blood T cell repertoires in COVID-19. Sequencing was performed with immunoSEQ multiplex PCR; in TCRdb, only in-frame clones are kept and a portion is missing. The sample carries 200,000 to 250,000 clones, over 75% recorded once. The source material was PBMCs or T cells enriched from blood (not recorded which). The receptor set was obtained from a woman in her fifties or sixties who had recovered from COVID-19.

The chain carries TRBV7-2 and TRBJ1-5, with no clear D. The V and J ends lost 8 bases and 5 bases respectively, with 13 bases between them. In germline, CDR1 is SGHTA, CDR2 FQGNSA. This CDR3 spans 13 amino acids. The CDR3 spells CASAFENDQPQHF. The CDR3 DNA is TGTGCCAGCGCTTTCGAGAACGATCAGCCCCAGCATTTT.

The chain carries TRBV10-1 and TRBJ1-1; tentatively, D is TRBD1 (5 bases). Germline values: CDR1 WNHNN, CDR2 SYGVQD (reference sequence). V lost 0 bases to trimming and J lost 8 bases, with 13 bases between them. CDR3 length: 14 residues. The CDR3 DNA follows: TGCGCCAGCAGTGAGTCTGGTTGGACAAGAGAAGCTTTCTTT. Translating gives CASSESGWTREAFF.

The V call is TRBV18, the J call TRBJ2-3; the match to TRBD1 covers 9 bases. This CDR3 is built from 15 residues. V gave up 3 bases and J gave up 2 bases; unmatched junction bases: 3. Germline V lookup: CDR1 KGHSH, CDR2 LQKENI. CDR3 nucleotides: TGTGCCAGCTCACCCGGACAGGGGAACACAGATACGCAGTATTTT. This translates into CASSPGQGNTDTQYF.

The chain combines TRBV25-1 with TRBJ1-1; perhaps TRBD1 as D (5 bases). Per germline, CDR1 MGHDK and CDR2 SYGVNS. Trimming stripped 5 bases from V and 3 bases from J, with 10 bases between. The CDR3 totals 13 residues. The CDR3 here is CASSNLGHTEAFF. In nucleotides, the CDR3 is TGTGCCAGCAGTAACTTGGGGCACACTGAAGCTTTCTTT.

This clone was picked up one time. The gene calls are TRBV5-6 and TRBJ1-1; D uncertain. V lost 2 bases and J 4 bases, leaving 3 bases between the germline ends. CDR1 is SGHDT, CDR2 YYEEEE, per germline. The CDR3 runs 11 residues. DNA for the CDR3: TGTGCCAGCAGCTTCCTCACTGAAGCTTTCTTT. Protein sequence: CASSFLTEAFF.

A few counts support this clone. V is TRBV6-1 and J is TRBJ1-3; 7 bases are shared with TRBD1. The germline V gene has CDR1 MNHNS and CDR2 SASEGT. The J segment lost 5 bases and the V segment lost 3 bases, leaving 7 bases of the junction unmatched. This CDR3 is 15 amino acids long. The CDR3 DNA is TGTGCCAGCAGTGATGGGCAACAGGGGAGAAACACCATATATTTT. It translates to CASSDGQQGRNTIYF.

CDR3 in amino acids: CASSLELTGELFF. CDR3 coding DNA: TGTGCCAGCAGCTTGGAACTAACCGGGGAGCTGTTTTTT. The genes are TRBV5-4 and TRBJ2-2; no definite D call. The CDR3 length is 13 residues. From germline, CDR1 is SGHNT and CDR2 YYREEE (reference sequence). Trimming took 0 bases from V and 5 from J, leaving 5 bases between them.

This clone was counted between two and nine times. CDR3 nucleotide sequence: TGTGCCAGCAGTCGGGACAGAAATAATGAAAAACTGTTTTTT. It yields the protein CASSRDRNNEKLFF. The chain couples TRBV11-1 to TRBJ1-4, with 7 bases that match TRBD1. Trimming removed 6 bases from V and 4 bases from J; junction bases left unmatched: 5. The CDR3 has 14 amino acids. The germline gives CDR1 SGHAT, CDR2 FQDESV (reference sequence).

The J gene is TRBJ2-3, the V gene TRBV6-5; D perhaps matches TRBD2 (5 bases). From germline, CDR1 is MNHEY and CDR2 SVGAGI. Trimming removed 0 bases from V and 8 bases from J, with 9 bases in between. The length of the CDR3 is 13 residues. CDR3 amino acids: CASSYSVAGTQYF. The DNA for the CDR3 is TGTGCCAGCAGTTACTCGGTCGCGGGTACGCAGTATTTT.

The CDR3 here is CASSSPGAGGRDTQYF. DNA for the CDR3: TGTGCCAGCAGCTCCCCGGGAGCGGGAGGGCGGGATACGCAGTATTTT. V usage is TRBV5-6 and J usage is TRBJ2-3; 10 nucleotides agree with TRBD2. The V gene end was trimmed by 3 bases and the J gene end by 6 bases; junction bases not matched to a gene: 10. Germline-derived CDR1 and CDR2 are SGHDT and YYEEEE. This CDR3 has 16 amino acids.

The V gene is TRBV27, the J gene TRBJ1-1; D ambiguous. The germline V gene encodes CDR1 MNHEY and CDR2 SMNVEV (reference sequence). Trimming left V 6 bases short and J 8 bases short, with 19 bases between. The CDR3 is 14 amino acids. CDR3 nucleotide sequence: TGTGCCAGCAGCCCCCGGGGTCGAGGTCGAGAAGCTTTCTTT. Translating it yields CASSPRGRGREAFF.

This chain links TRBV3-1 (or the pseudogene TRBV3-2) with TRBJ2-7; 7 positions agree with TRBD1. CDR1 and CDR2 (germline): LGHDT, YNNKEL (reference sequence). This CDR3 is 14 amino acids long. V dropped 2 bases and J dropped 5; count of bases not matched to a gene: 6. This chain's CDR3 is CASSQPDRVHEQYF. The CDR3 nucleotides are TGTGCCAGCAGCCAACCCGACAGGGTCCACGAGCAGTACTTC.

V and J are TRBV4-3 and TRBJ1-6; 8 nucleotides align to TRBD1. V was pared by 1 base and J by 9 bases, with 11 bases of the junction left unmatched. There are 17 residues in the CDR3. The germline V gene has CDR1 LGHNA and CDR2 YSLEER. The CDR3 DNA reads TGCGCCAGCAGCCAAGTAACAGGGGGTCGCGGACGTTCACCCCTCCACTTT. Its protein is CASSQVTGGRGRSPLHF.

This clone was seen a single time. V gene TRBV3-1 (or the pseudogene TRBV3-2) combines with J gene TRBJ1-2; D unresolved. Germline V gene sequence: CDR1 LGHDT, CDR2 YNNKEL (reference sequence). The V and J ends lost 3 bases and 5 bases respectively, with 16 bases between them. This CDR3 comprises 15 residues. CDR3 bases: TGTGCCAGCAGCCATGGCACAATTTTCCCTTATGGCTACACCTTC. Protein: CASSHGTIFPYGYTF.